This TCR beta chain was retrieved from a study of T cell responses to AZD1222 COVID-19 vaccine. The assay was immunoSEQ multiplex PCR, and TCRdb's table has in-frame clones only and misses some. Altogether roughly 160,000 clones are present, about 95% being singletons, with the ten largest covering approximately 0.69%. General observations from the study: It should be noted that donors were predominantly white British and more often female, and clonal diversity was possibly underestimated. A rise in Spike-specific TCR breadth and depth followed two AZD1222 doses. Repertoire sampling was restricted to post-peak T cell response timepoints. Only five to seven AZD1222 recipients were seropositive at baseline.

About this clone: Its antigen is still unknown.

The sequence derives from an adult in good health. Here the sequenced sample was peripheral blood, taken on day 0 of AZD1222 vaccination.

The CDR3 nucleotides are TGTGCCAGCAGCTTGCGAGGAAGCAATCAGCCCCAGCATTTT. Translating gives CASSLRGSNQPQHF. This chain links TRBV5-6 with TRBJ1-5, with unresolved D. This CDR3 region has 14 residues. CDR1 and CDR2 from the germline V gene are SGHDT and YYEEEE. The ends were cut back, 1 base at V and 1 base at J, with 6 bases in the middle.